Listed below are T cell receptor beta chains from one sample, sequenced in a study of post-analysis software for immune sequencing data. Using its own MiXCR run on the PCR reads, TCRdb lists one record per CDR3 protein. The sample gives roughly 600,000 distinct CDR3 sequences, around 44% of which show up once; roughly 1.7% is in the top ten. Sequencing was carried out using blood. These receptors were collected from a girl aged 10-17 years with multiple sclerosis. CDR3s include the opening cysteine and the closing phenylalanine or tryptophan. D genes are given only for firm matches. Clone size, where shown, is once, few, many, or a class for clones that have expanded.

CASSFAGSEAFF TGTGCCAGCAGTTTTGCTGGCTCTGAAGCTTTCTTT TRBJ1-1 . TRBV6-5 .
CARRAGGAYGYTF TGTGCCAGGAGGGCGGGGGGGGCCTATGGCTACACCTTC TRBJ1-2 . TRBV13 .
CASSFLLRGTKNIQYF TGCGCCAGCAGCTTTCTCCTGAGGGGGACCAAAAACATTCAGTACTTC TRBJ2-4 . TRBV4-1 .
CASSPSGVASEKLFF TGTGCCAGCAGCCCATCAGGGGTTGCGTCTGAAAAACTGTTTTTT TRBJ1-4 . TRBV7-2 .
CASSQFYSGTRNYYNEQFF TGTGCCAGCAGCCAATTCTACTCCGGGACAAGAAACTACTACAATGAGCAGTTCTTC TRBJ2-1 few TRBV4-2 .
CASSPGDRRYQETQYF TGTGCCAGCAGCCCCGGGGACCGACGGTACCAAGAGACCCAGTACTTC TRBJ2-5 few TRBV12-3/TRBV12-4 .
CSVEVATNEKLFF TGCAGCGTTGAAGTCGCAACTAATGAAAAACTGTTTTTT TRBJ1-4 . TRBV29-1 .
CASSARGQGTDTQYF TGTGCCAGCAGTGCTCGAGGTCAAGGGACAGATACGCAGTATTTT TRBJ2-3 few TRBV25-1 .
CASSLAYPGASGANVLTF TGTGCCAGCAGCTTAGCATATCCAGGGGCGTCTGGGGCCAACGTCCTGACTTTC TRBJ2-6 few TRBV7-2 .
CAIRRETGRYGYTF TGTGCCATCCGGAGAGAGACAGGGAGGTATGGCTACACCTTC TRBJ1-2 . TRBV10-3 TRBD1
CASSLTSGSNEQFF TGTGCCAGCAGCTTGACTAGCGGGAGCAATGAGCAGTTCTTC TRBJ2-1 few TRBV7-9 TRBD2
CASSAVGGANEKLFF TGTGCCAGCAGCGCGGTGGGGGGGGCTAATGAAAAACTGTTTTTT TRBJ1-4 few TRBV7-2 .
CSARAFRESYNEQFF TGCAGTGCTAGGGCTTTTCGGGAAAGCTACAATGAGCAGTTCTTC TRBJ2-1 . TRBV20-1 .
CSARDPLRGGQAQYF TGCAGTGCTAGAGATCCACTTCGAGGGGGGCAGGCCCAGTACTTC TRBJ2-5 . TRBV20-1 .
CATEDSPGNEQFF TGTGCCACCGAAGACAGCCCGGGGAATGAGCAGTTCTTC TRBJ2-1 . TRBV24-1 .
CASNRELGGDGYTF TGTGCCAGCAACAGAGAGTTGGGGGGAGATGGCTACACCTTC TRBJ1-2 . TRBV12-3/TRBV12-4 .
CSVEGRGGHNEQFF TGCAGCGTTGAAGGGCGGGGGGGCCACAATGAGCAGTTCTTC TRBJ2-1 . TRBV29-1 TRBD2
CASSSQGPNEKLFF TGTGCCAGCAGCTCACAGGGTCCTAATGAAAAACTGTTTTTT TRBJ1-4 . TRBV5-6 .
CASSPGRRNTEAFF TGTGCCAGCAGCCCGGGACGGCGGAACACTGAAGCTTTCTTT TRBJ1-1 . TRBV7-3 .
CATSDGTPNYGYTF TGTGCCACCAGTGACGGGACACCTAACTATGGCTACACCTTC TRBJ1-2 . TRBV24-1 .
CASSLLAEGNNEQFF TGTGCCAGCAGCTTACTAGCGGAGGGGAACAATGAGCAGTTCTTC TRBJ2-1 few TRBV7-2 TRBD2
CASSLMDRGGNEQYF TGCGCCAGCAGCCTGATGGACAGGGGCGGGAACGAGCAGTACTTC TRBJ2-7 few TRBV5-1 TRBD1
CSARFPFGRRADTQYF TGCAGTGCTAGATTTCCCTTCGGGCGGCGTGCAGATACGCAGTATTTT TRBJ2-3 . TRBV20-1 .
CASSEARGAQPQHF TGTGCCAGCAGTGAAGCTCGCGGGGCCCAGCCCCAGCATTTT TRBJ1-5 many TRBV6-1 .
CASSLAEQRGYTF TGCGCCAGCAGCTTGGCGGAACAACGGGGCTACACCTTC TRBJ1-2 . TRBV5-1 .
CASSFIDTEAFF TGTGCCAGCAGTTTCATCGACACTGAAGCTTTCTTT TRBJ1-1 . TRBV12-3/TRBV12-4 .
CASSPSRAGGNTQYF TGTGCCAGCAGCCCCTCCCGGGCGGGGGGAAATACGCAGTATTTT TRBJ2-3 few TRBV6-5 TRBD2
CASSLEPHPRETQYF TGCGCCAGCAGCTTGGAACCGCACCCCCGGGAGACCCAGTACTTC TRBJ2-5 . TRBV5-1 .
CASSLNSGRSRDEQYF TGTGCCAGCAGTTTAAACAGCGGGAGATCTCGGGACGAGCAGTACTTC TRBJ2-7 few TRBV12-3/TRBV12-4 TRBD2
CASSVAAPSPQYF TGTGCCAGCAGCGTAGCGGCTCCTTCCCCCCAGTACTTC TRBJ2-7 few TRBV9 .
CSAPGQMNTEAFF TGCAGCGCTCCGGGGCAGATGAACACTGAAGCTTTCTTT TRBJ1-1 . TRBV29-1 .
CSGGQGASGYTF TGCAGCGGCGGACAGGGGGCGAGTGGCTACACCTTC TRBJ1-2 . TRBV29-1 TRBD1
CASSKDRALNYGYTF TGTGCCAGCAGCAAGGACAGGGCTCTTAACTATGGCTACACCTTC TRBJ1-2 . TRBV7-8 TRBD1
CASSDQTGGADTQYF TGTGCCAGTAGTGACCAGACAGGGGGAGCAGATACGCAGTATTTT TRBJ2-3 . TRBV19 TRBD1
CASSRVSGPNIQYF TGTGCCAGCAGCCGGGTGTCGGGGCCAAACATTCAGTACTTC TRBJ2-4 few TRBV12-3/TRBV12-4 .
CSAPRGGRNNEQFF TGCAGTGCTCCCCGTGGCGGGAGGAACAATGAGCAGTTCTTC TRBJ2-1 . TRBV20-1 TRBD2
CSVYIGTTSTDTQYF TGCAGCGTTTACATAGGGACAACTAGCACAGATACGCAGTATTTT TRBJ2-3 . TRBV29-1 .
CASSFGLAGGISYEQYF TGCGCCAGCAGCTTCGGCCTAGCGGGAGGGATCTCCTACGAGCAGTACTTC TRBJ2-7 . TRBV5-1 TRBD2
CASRVTGGSNEQFF TGTGCCAGCAGAGTCACAGGGGGTTCTAATGAGCAGTTCTTC TRBJ2-1 . TRBV11-2 TRBD1
CASSPAGSLAKNIQYF TGTGCCAGCAGCCCAGCGGGCAGTCTAGCCAAAAACATTCAGTACTTC TRBJ2-4 . TRBV7-2 .
CASSPAGQGANQPQHF TGTGCCAGCAGTCCGGCGGGACAGGGGGCAAATCAGCCCCAGCATTTT TRBJ1-5 once TRBV12-3/TRBV12-4 TRBD1
CASSLSGGTSTDTQYF TGTGCCAGCAGCCTTAGCGGGGGGACTAGCACAGATACGCAGTATTTT TRBJ2-3 many TRBV7-8 TRBD2
CASRTSGGAYEQYF TGTGCCAGCAGGACTAGCGGGGGGGCCTACGAGCAGTACTTC TRBJ2-7 . TRBV6-5 TRBD2
CASHRGAHNQPQHF TGTGCCAGCCACCGGGGCGCCCACAATCAGCCCCAGCATTTT TRBJ1-5 . TRBV6-2/TRBV6-3 .
CASSSSGLRETQYF TGTGCCAGCAGCTCTAGCGGGCTCAGGGAGACCCAGTACTTC TRBJ2-5 . TRBV7-2 TRBD2
CASTDLNPTDTQYF TGCGCCAGCACCGACCTTAACCCCACAGATACGCAGTATTTT TRBJ2-3 . TRBV5-1 .
CASDEGQGSYEQYF TGTGCCAGCGACGAGGGACAGGGATCCTACGAGCAGTACTTC TRBJ2-7 few TRBV2 TRBD1
CASSYSTRREGQVKNEQYF TGTGCCAGCAGTTACTCGACCCGGCGGGAGGGCCAGGTAAAGAACGAGCAGTACTTC TRBJ2-7 . TRBV6-2/TRBV6-3 TRBD2
CSAMEGGNEQFF TGCAGTGCCATGGAGGGGGGCAATGAGCAGTTCTTC TRBJ2-1 . TRBV20-1 .
CSAVTGLAGGRDNRETQYF TGCAGTGCTGTTACGGGACTAGCGGGGGGGCGAGACAATCGGGAGACCCAGTACTTC TRBJ2-5 . TRBV20-1 TRBD2
CSATTSGLIYNGQFF TGCAGTGCGACGACTAGCGGGCTTATCTACAATGGGCAGTTCTTC TRBJ2-1 . TRBV20-1 TRBD2
CSVALQNTDTQYF TGCAGCGTGGCGCTGCAAAACACAGATACGCAGTATTTT TRBJ2-3 few TRBV29-1 .